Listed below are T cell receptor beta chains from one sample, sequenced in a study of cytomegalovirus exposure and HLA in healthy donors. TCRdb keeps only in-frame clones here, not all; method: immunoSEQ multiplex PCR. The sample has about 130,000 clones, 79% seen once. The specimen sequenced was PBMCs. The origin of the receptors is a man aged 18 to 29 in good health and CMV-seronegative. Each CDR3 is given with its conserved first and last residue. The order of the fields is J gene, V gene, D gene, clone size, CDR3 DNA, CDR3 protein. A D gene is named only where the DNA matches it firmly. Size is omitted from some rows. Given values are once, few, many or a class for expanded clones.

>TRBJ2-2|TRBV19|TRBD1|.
TGTGCCAGTAGTAAGGGACAGGGCTTCAACACCGGGGAGCTGTTTTTT
CASSKGQGFNTGELFF
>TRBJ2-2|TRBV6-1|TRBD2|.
TGTGCCAGCAGTGGTCTAGCGGGAGGGGGCACCGGGGAGCTGTTTTTT
CASSGLAGGGTGELFF
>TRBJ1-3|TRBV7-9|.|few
TGTGCCAGCAGCCAAGATTCAGGGGATGGAAACACCATATATTTT
CASSQDSGDGNTIYF
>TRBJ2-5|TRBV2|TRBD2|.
TGTGCCAGCAGTGGGGCTAGCGGGAGTAACCAAGAGACCCAGTACTTC
CASSGASGSNQETQYF
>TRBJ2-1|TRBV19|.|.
TGTGCCAGTAGTATAGGTGGGAGTGGTTACAATGAGCAGTTCTTC
CASSIGGSGYNEQFF
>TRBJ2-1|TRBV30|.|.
TGTGCCTGGACTCCCGCCGGGAAACACAATGAGCAGTTCTTC
CAWTPAGKHNEQFF
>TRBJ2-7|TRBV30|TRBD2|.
TGTGCCTGGAGTCGGGGGGGCTACGAGCAGTACTTC
CAWSRGGYEQYF
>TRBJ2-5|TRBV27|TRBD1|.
TGTGCCAGCAGTCACGGACAGGGGGCTATGAAGACCCAGTACTTC
CASSHGQGAMKTQYF
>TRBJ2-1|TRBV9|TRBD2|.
TGTGCCAGCAGCTCGACGGGGGGGTACAATGAGCAGTTCTTC
CASSSTGGYNEQFF
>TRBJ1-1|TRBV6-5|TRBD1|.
TGTGCCAGCACGCTAGACAGGGGAAACACTGAAGCTTTCTTT
CASTLDRGNTEAFF
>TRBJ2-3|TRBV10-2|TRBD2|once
TGCGCCAGCAGTGAGGACCTAGCGGGCACAGATACGCAGTATTTT
CASSEDLAGTDTQYF
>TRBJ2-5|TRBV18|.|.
TGTGCCAGCTCACCGGAGGGACGGACGTACCAAGAGACCCAGTACTTC
CASSPEGRTYQETQYF
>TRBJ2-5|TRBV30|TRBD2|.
TGTGCCTGGACAGACACTAGCGGGTTCCAAGAGACCCAGTACTTC
CAWTDTSGFQETQYF
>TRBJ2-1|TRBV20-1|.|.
TGCAGTGCTAGTTTGGCCAATGAGCAGTTCTTC
CSASLANEQFF
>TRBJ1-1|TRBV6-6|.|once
TGTGCCAGCAGGGGGGGAGGGGGGCTCGTGGACACTGAAGCTTTCTTT
CASRGGGGLVDTEAFF
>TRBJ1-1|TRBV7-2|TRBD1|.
TGTGCCAGCAGCCCGGACAGGCGTCGTGAAGCTTTCTTT
CASSPDRRREAFF
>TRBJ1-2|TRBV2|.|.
TGTGCCAGCCGCGTAGGGAGGACCATTGCTAACTATGGCTACACCTTC
CASRVGRTIANYGYTF
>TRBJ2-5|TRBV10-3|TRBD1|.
TGTGCCATCAGTGAGGGGGACAGCGAAGAGACCCAGTACTTC
CAISEGDSEETQYF
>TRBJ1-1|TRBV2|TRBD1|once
TGTGCCAGCAGTGTTCAGGGGGTAGAGAACACTGAAGCTTTCTTT
CASSVQGVENTEAFF
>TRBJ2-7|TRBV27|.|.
TGTGCCAGCAGTTCGTCCAGTGCGGAGAGCTCCTACGAGCAGTACTTC
CASSSSSAESSYEQYF
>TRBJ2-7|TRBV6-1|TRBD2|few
TGTGCCAGCAGTGAACCCGGGAGGGGGAGGCCCTACGAGCAGTACTTC
CASSEPGRGRPYEQYF
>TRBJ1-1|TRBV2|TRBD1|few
TGTGCCAGCAGTTTATCCCGGGACAGGGGGCGCGAAGCTTTCTTT
CASSLSRDRGREAFF
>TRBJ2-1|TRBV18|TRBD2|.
TGTGCCAGCTCACCACCGTCTAGACTAGCCGATGAGCAGTTCTTC
CASSPPSRLADEQFF
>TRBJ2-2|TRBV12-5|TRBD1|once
TGTGCTAGTGAAACCGGGGACAGGGGGTATTCCGGGGAGCTGTTTTTT
CASETGDRGYSGELFF